The 12 T cell receptor beta chains below all came from one sample that was sequenced in a study of tumor-infiltrating lymphocytes in primary liver carcinoma. Using a constant-region primer together with ProtoScript II reverse transcriptase, TCR beta cDNA was made from around 500 ng of total RNA. Employing slightly modified ARM-PCR, three nested multiplex PCR rounds were run, and these gave rise to the TCR beta libraries. The first two PCR rounds, approximately 10 cycles each, used TRBV1-TRBV30 forward primers and a C-beta reverse primer. TCRdb re-called the multiplex PCR reads with MiXCR, one entry per CDR3 protein. The table has about 48,000 distinct CDR3 sequences, over 65% seen once. Both RNA and DNA were isolated together from approximately 20-30 mg of bulk tissue that had not been sorted. The material sequenced was liver tumor tissue from sampling region 3. As to subset: tumor region T3, left-lateral pole. These TCRs come from a man aged 35 to 55 with primary liver carcinoma and hepatitis B virus infection.

Worth noting for this clonotype: Germline is not matched at one junction end, which may reflect a read error. CDR3 nucleotides: TGTACCAGCAGTTACAAGCCGCAGGCCCAGATGAACACTGAAGCTTTCTTT. This encodes CTSSYKPQAQMNTEAFF. V gene TRBV6-5 combines with J gene TRBJ1-1; D unclear. Per germline, CDR1 MNHEY and CDR2 SVGAGI. This CDR3 comprises 17 residues.

On this clonotype itself: It is likely a read error, because the conserved phenylalanine at the end of the CDR3 is missing. The chain employs TRBV6-1 and TRBJ2-7; 9 bases are a match to TRBD2. J lost 3 bases, V lost 11 bases, and 11 bases had no gene match. The CDR3 sequence is 14 residues long. Germline values: CDR1 MNHNS, CDR2 SASEGT. CDR3 amino acids: CAVVSGGFGYEQYI. The CDR3 DNA reads TGTGCCGTAGTTAGCGGGGGCTTCGGCTACGAGCAGTACATC.

With respect to this clonotype: At one boundary the junction diverges from the germline segment, which might be a read error. The CDR3 sequence: CASSYGASGRYERYF. Here the CDR3 DNA reads TGTGCCAGCAGTTACGGTGCTAGCGGGAGATACGAGCGGTACTTC. The V and J genes are TRBV6-6 and TRBJ2-7; 10 bases match TRBD2. The germline V gene encodes CDR1 MNHNY and CDR2 SVGAGI (reference sequence). The CDR3 has 15 residues.

V usage is TRBV6-5 and J usage is TRBJ2-2, with unresolved D. Germline V gene lookup returns CDR1 MNHEY and CDR2 SVGAGI. The CDR3 covers 17 residues. The CDR3 DNA sequence: TGTGGCAACAGTCTTCGCCCACCTGGAGTGAACACCGGGGAGCTGTTTTTT. Residues: CGNSLRPPGVNTGELFF.

Points on this clonotype: The conserved phenylalanine or tryptophan is not found at the CDR3 terminus, so this likely reflects a read error. The rearrangement links TRBV6-1 to TRBJ2-1; perhaps TRBD2 as D (5 bases). The CDR3 covers 13 residues. From germline, CDR1 is MNHNS and CDR2 SASEGT. The ends were cut back, 4 bases at V and 8 bases at J, with 12 bases in the middle. The CDR3 nucleotides read TGTGCCAGCAGTGTAGTGGGAGTCGATGAGCAGTTCTTA. This codes for CASSVVGVDEQFL.

Ten or more counts support this clonotype. The V call is TRBV7-8, the J call TRBJ2-3; no clear D. Trimming cost V 2 bases and J 2 bases, with 11 bases left between them. CDR1 and CDR2 from the germline V gene are SGHVS and FQNEAQ. This CDR3 is built from 15 residues. For the CDR3, the DNA is TGTGCCAGCAGCTTATACCGAGGCGACACAGATACGCAGTATTTT. Translating gives CASSLYRGDTDTQYF.

Judged by abundance, this clonotype is large. The chain links TRBV11-2 to TRBJ2-7; D not resolved. V was pared by 1 base and J by 0 bases, with 7 bases between. CDR1 and CDR2 (germline): SGHAT, FQNNGV. The CDR3 spans 14 residues. The CDR3 bases are TGTGCCAGCAGCTTAGTACTCCTCTCCTACGAGCAGTACTTC. It codes for CASSLVLLSYEQYF.

This clonotype was found many times. The junction shows a germline mismatch at one end, possibly a read error. The chain has TRBV7-9 and TRBJ2-1; no clear D. Germline V lookup: CDR1 SEHNR, CDR2 FQNEAQ (reference sequence). The CDR3 extends over 12 amino acids. Here the CDR3 reads CASSLLEQFSIF. The CDR3 DNA is TGTGCCAGCAGCCTCTTAGAGCAGTTCTCCATCTTC.

As for this clonotype: At one boundary the junction diverges from the germline segment, which might be a read error. The V call is TRBV12-3 or TRBV12-4, the J call TRBJ2-1; weak D call: TRBD2 (6 bases). The CDR3 is 14 residues long. The CDR3 is CASSLELAYNEEFF. The CDR3 DNA follows: TGTGCCAGCAGTTTAGAACTAGCCTACAATGAGGAGTTCTTC.

V gene TRBV6-6 combines with J gene TRBJ2-1; D is uncertain. CDR1 MNHNY and CDR2 SVGAGI come from the germline V gene (reference sequence). The CDR3 runs 11 residues. Trimming stripped 8 bases from V and 10 bases from J, with 12 bases between. CDR3 residues: CASCRVGEQFF. CDR3 sequence (DNA): TGTGCCAGCTGTCGGGTTGGGGAGCAGTTCTTC.

A note on this clonotype: The junction differs from germline at one of its ends, possibly a read error. V is TRBV11-2 and J is TRBJ2-7; D not certain. This CDR3 spans 14 amino acids. The germline gives CDR1 SGHAT, CDR2 FQNNGV. The CDR3 coding sequence is TGTGCCTGCAGCTTCAGAGTTCCTCGAATCGAGCATTACTTC. It specifies CACSFRVPRIEHYF.

The genes are TRBV10-3 and TRBJ2-3; D is unclear. V lost 6 bases and J 4 bases, leaving 14 bases between the germline ends. This CDR3 is built from 14 residues. CDR1 and CDR2 from the germline V gene are ENHRY and SYGVKD. The CDR3 protein is CAISLGCGPDTQYF. The CDR3 DNA reads as TGTGCCATCAGCTTGGGCTGTGGGCCAGATACGCAGTATTTT.